This T cell receptor (beta chain) emerged from a study of blood T cell repertoires in COVID-19. As for the study in general: COVID-19 samples from acute and convalescent phases originated in the United States, Italy and Spain. PBMCs, B-cell-depleted T cells, or T cells provided the cDNA or gDNA that made up the material.

Participants were aged roughly 18 to 89 years from roughly 26 US areas. The CDR3 has 16 amino acids. The J segment lost 8 bases and the V segment lost 5 bases, leaving 17 bases of the junction unmatched. Germline values: CDR1 SGHDT, CDR2 YYEEEE. This table comes from immunoSEQ multiplex PCR, and its TCRdb copy is limited to in-frame clones, with some not included. The table lists about 200,000 clones, more than 80% of them singletons. Sequenced material: PBMCs or T cells enriched from blood (not recorded which). The rearrangement joins TRBV5-6 to TRBJ1-2, with TRBD1 matching 8 bases. The receptor was derived from a woman under 30 who had recovered from COVID-19. CDR3 sequence: CASSQDRERWRGGYTF. In nucleotides, the CDR3 is TGTGCCAGCAGTCAGGACAGGGAAAGGTGGAGGGGCGGCTACACCTTC.